One sample yielded the 19 T cell receptor beta chains listed below, sequenced in a study of cytomegalovirus exposure and HLA in healthy donors. It was with 60 Vbeta and 13 Jbeta primers that the PCR ran. Sequencing was performed with immunoSEQ multiplex PCR; in TCRdb, only in-frame clones are kept and a portion is missing. The sample holds roughly 78,000 clones, approximately 57% seen once. Sequencing input: PBMCs. The receptors come from a man between 25 and 39 years old in good health and CMV-seropositive.

The chain employs TRBV12-1 and TRBJ1-6; the DNA was not used to check the table's D call, TRBD1. TRBV12-1 is a recognized pseudogene. The CDR3 consists of 16 residues. The CDR3 DNA reads as TGTGCCAGCAGCTTTGGGGCAGGGGTCTATAATTCACCCCTCCACTTT. This encodes CASSFGAGVYNSPLHF.

In this sample, this clone turned up a few times. This chain connects TRBV4-3 to TRBJ1-5; no clear D gene. CDR1 and CDR2 (germline): LGHNA, YSLEER. The V end was cut by 0 bases, the J end by 4 bases, with 10 bases between. The CDR3 runs to 15 residues. CDR3 region: CASSQEWSLNQPQHF. The CDR3 nucleotides are TGCGCCAGCAGCCAAGAATGGAGCCTAAATCAGCCCCAGCATTTT.

The chain employs TRBV11-2 and TRBJ2-7; possible D gene TRBD2, 5 bases. Germline CDR1 is SGHAT and CDR2 is FQNNGV. The length of the CDR3 is 15 residues. V lost 2 bases and J lost 0, with 11 bases in between. The CDR3, as DNA: TGTGCCAGCAGCTTAATAGTAGCGAGCTCCTACGAGCAGTACTTC. It codes for CASSLIVASSYEQYF.

The chain combines TRBV11-3 with TRBJ2-7; 7 bases agree with TRBD1. V trimming: 5 bases; J trimming: 2 bases; junction bases outside the gene matches: 9. The germline V gene has CDR1 SGHNT and CDR2 YENEEA. The CDR3 runs to 15 residues. The CDR3 coding sequence is TGTGCCAGCAGCACTCCGGGACAGCTTCCCTACGAGCAGTACTTC. It yields the protein CASSTPGQLPYEQYF. The entire variable domain, with the rest obtained from reference TRBV11-3 and TRBJ2-7, is as follows: EAGVVQSPRYKIIEKKQPVAFWCNPISGHNTLYWYLQNLGQGPELLIRYENEEAVDDSQLPKDRFSAERLKGVDSTLKIQPAELGDSAVYLCASSTPGQLPYEQYFGPGTRLTVT.

This chain joins TRBV28 and TRBJ2-5; tentative D call: TRBD1 (6 bases). The CDR3 runs to 13 residues. Germline V lookup: CDR1 MDHEN, CDR2 SYDVKM. The V end lost 5 bases, the J end lost 1 base, and 8 bases lay between the germline ends. CDR3: CASSRDTQETQYF. DNA of the CDR3: TGTGCCAGCAGTAGGGACACCCAAGAGACCCAGTACTTC. Full variable domain (outside the CDR3, taken from reference TRBV28 and TRBJ2-5): DVKVTQSSRYLVKRTGEKVFLECVQDMDHENMFWYRQDPGLGLRLIYFSYDVKMKEKGDIPEGYSVSREKKERFSLILESASTNQTSMYLCASSRDTQETQYFGPGTRLLVL.

The chain uses TRBV11-3 and TRBJ2-1; the match to TRBD1 covers 9 bases. The CDR3 has 16 residues. Germline V lookup: CDR1 SGHNT, CDR2 YENEEA. The V and J ends lost 6 bases and 8 bases, in that order; junction bases with no gene match: 14. The CDR3 sequence is CASSPPRTGAIDEQFF. The CDR3 coding sequence is TGTGCCAGCAGTCCCCCACGGACAGGGGCAATCGATGAGCAGTTCTTC.

A single count supports this clone. The CDR3 sequence: CASSRHGGASGNTIYF. DNA for the CDR3: TGTGCCAGCAGTCGACACGGGGGAGCCTCTGGAAACACCATATATTTT. The V call is TRBV5-6, the J call TRBJ1-3, with D possibly matching TRBD1 (5 bases). Germline V lookup: CDR1 SGHDT, CDR2 YYEEEE. V was shortened by 5 bases and J by 0 bases, with 15 bases between the two germline ends. The length of the CDR3 is 16 residues.

V gene TRBV7-9 combines with J gene TRBJ2-1, with a weak D call TRBD2 (6 bases). Deletions cut 5 bases from V and 15 bases from J, with 32 bases between. CDR1 is SEHNR, CDR2 FQNEAQ, per germline (reference sequence). This CDR3 is 17 amino acids long. For the CDR3, the DNA is TGTGCCAGCAGCCCCGCAGCAGCTCACGGGGGAGGCCTAATTCTGTTCTTC. Translation: CASSPAAAHGGGLILFF.

J is TRBJ2-3 and V is TRBV5-6, with 10 nucleotides matching TRBD1. CDR3 length: 18 amino acids. The V and J ends lost 4 bases and 4 bases, in that order; junction bases with no gene match: 15. The V gene's germline CDR1 is SGHDT and CDR2 YYEEEE. The CDR3 bases are TGTGCCAGCAGCACCCCGCGGCGGGGACAGGGGCAGGCAGATACGCAGTATTTT. The encoded protein is CASSTPRRGQGQADTQYF.

This clone has just a few counts. The gene calls are TRBV25-1 and TRBJ2-7; TRBD1 matches 7 bases. Trimming took 3 bases from V and 6 from J; bases not matched to a gene: 8. This CDR3 has 14 amino acids. Germline V lookup: CDR1 MGHDK, CDR2 SYGVNS. In nucleotides, the CDR3 is TGTGCCAGCAGTGACACAAGGACAGGCTTCGAGCAGTACTTC. Amino acids: CASSDTRTGFEQYF.

This sequence joins TRBV7-6 and TRBJ2-2; 11 nucleotides align to TRBD1. J gave up 5 bases and V 5 bases, and 10 bases lay outside the gene matches. The CDR3 contains 17 residues. Per germline, CDR1 SGHVS and CDR2 FNYEAQ. This CDR3 is CASSQGQGEFMTGELFF. The DNA for the CDR3 is TGTGCCAGCAGCCAGGGACAGGGGGAATTTATGACCGGGGAGCTGTTTTTT.

The sample holds one count of this clone. V usage is TRBV7-6 and J usage is TRBJ2-1, with 7 bases matching TRBD2. In germline, CDR1 is SGHVS, CDR2 FNYEAQ. Trimming cost V 1 base and J 0 bases; bases outside gene matches: 6. The CDR3 runs 17 residues. The CDR3 nucleotides read TGTGCCAGCAGCTTAGACTTGCGGGGGAGCTCCTACAATGAGCAGTTCTTC. Translated: CASSLDLRGSSYNEQFF.

In this sample, this clone turned up a few times. V and J are TRBV9 and TRBJ1-6; 7 bases are a match to TRBD1. The CDR3 sequence is 16 residues long. With 0 bases clipped from V and 4 bases from J, the junction kept 4 bases outside the gene matches. Germline V gene data show CDR1 as SGDLS and CDR2 as YYNGEE. CDR3 in amino acids: CASSVGPQGYNSPLHF. DNA of the CDR3: TGTGCCAGCAGCGTAGGCCCACAGGGGTATAATTCACCCCTCCACTTT.

V is TRBV6-5 and J is TRBJ2-1, with D possibly being TRBD2 (5 bases). The ends were cut back, 7 bases at V and 0 bases at J, with 10 bases in the middle. Germline CDR1 and CDR2: MNHEY and SVGAGI. This CDR3 region has 14 residues. This CDR3 reads CASTRGSSYNEQFF. CDR3 in DNA: TGTGCCAGCACCCGGGGAAGCTCCTACAATGAGCAGTTCTTC.

The chain has TRBV5-6 and TRBJ2-3; a weak D match, TRBD2 (6 bases). The germline V and J ends were trimmed by 4 bases and 8 bases, with 8 bases remaining between them. The CDR3 has 11 residues. Germline V gives CDR1 SGHDT, CDR2 YYEEEE. CDR3 bases: TGTGCCAGCAGCCTGGGAGGTACGCAGTATTTT. It yields the protein CASSLGGTQYF.

This clone has just a few counts. J is TRBJ1-2 and V is TRBV19; D gene unclear. V was trimmed by 7 bases and J by 2 bases, leaving 17 bases between them. The CDR3 runs 15 residues. Germline values: CDR1 LNHDA, CDR2 SQIVND (reference sequence). CDR3 sequence: CASKGGLVTNYGYTF. CDR3 DNA sequence: TGTGCCAGTAAGGGAGGACTAGTTACAAACTATGGCTACACCTTC.

This clone occurred once. The V and J genes are TRBV7-8 and TRBJ2-3; 11 bases map to TRBD2. The ends lost 7 bases at V and 6 bases at J; junction bases unmatched: 12. The CDR3 is made up of 16 amino acids. CDR1 is SGHVS, CDR2 FQNEAQ, per germline. Here the CDR3 DNA reads TGTGCCAGCAACCCACTAGCGGGAGATGTTCGGGATACGCAGTATTTT. Protein: CASNPLAGDVRDTQYF.

This clone was found a few times. The chain links TRBV2 to TRBJ2-1, with TRBD2 matching over 12 bases. Germline V CDR1 and CDR2: SNHLY, FYNNEI. The CDR3 is 16 amino acids. The junction had 3 bases not matched to a gene; V was cut back by 4 bases and J by 2 bases. CDR3 loop: CASSGSSGGAYNEQFF. CDR3 bases: TGTGCCAGCAGTGGGTCTAGCGGGGGGGCCTACAATGAGCAGTTCTTC. Full variable domain (remainder filled in from reference TRBV2 and TRBJ2-1): EPEVTQTPSHQVTQMGQEVILRCVPISNHLYFYWYRQILGQKVEFLVSFYNNEISEKSEIFDDQFSVERPDGSNFTLKIRSTKLEDSAMYFCASSGSSGGAYNEQFFGPGTRLTVL.

This clone came up a few times. The chain links TRBV2 to TRBJ1-4; D is uncertain. This CDR3 is built from 14 residues. Trimming shortened V by 10 bases and J by 7 bases, and 19 bases separated the two germline ends. Germline V gives CDR1 SNHLY, CDR2 FYNNEI. The CDR3 reads CATHRERSTEKLFF. CDR3 sequence (DNA): TGTGCCACCCATCGGGAGAGATCTACTGAAAAACTGTTTTTT.